The rows below give T cell receptor beta chains drawn from one sample of a study of shared clonotypes between healthy human individuals. TCRdb's copy holds only in-frame clones and misses some; the assay was immunoSEQ multiplex PCR. The sample holds under 1 million clones, 90% to 98% seen once. Sequencing input: naive CD8+ T cells sorted from blood. The receptors shown here come from a man aged 25 to 40 in good health. CDR3s include the opening cysteine and the closing phenylalanine or tryptophan. The D gene is left open where the match is weak. Size values are once, few and many counts, or a class for expanded clones, and some rows have none.

>NA|TRBJ2-5|TRBV6-6|NA
CASSYKETQYF
TGTGCCAGCAGTTATAAAGAGACCCAGTACTTC
>NA|TRBJ1-2|TRBV7-8|NA
CASSSQAANYGYTF
TGTGCCAGCTCTTCGCAGGCAGCTAACTATGGCTACACCTTC
>NA|TRBJ1-2|TRBV19|NA
CASSTREIHGYTF
TGTGCCAGTAGTACACGGGAGATCCACGGCTACACCTTC
>NA|TRBJ2-7|TRBV27|NA
CASSLGRGSYEQYF
TGTGCCAGCAGTTTAGGCCGGGGCTCCTACGAGCAGTACTTC
>NA|TRBJ1-1|TRBV6-6|NA
CASRWNTEAFF
TGTGCCAGCAGATGGAACACTGAAGCTTTCTTT
>NA|TRBJ2-5|TRBV5-6|NA
CASSLGLGETQYF
TGTGCCAGCAGCTTGGGACTGGGAGAGACCCAGTACTTC
>NA|TRBJ2-7|TRBV19|NA
CASSIGGSRFSYEQYF
TGTGCCAGTAGTATTGGGGGAAGCCGATTCTCCTACGAGCAGTACTTC
>NA|TRBJ1-2|TRBV18|NA
CASSPDLSGPHSYGYTF
TGTGCCAGCTCACCAGATCTAAGTGGACCCCACAGCTATGGCTACACCTTC
>NA|TRBJ2-1|TRBV4-1|TRBD2
CASSQLGLAGDEQFF
TGCGCCAGCAGCCAGCTGGGACTAGCGGGAGATGAGCAGTTCTTC
>NA|TRBJ1-5|TRBV28|NA
CASWGTPGRNQPQHF
TGTGCCAGCTGGGGGACTCCGGGGCGTAATCAGCCCCAGCATTTT
>NA|TRBJ2-7|TRBV7-9|NA
CASSPLGPVYAQYF
TGTGCCAGCAGCCCTCTGGGACCAGTCTACGCGCAGTACTTC
>NA|TRBJ2-1|TRBV29-1|TRBD1
CSVPGQGKNEQFF
TGCAGCGTACCGGGACAGGGGAAGAATGAGCAGTTCTTC
>NA|TRBJ2-1|TRBV7-9|TRBD2
CASSYGLAENNEQFF
TGTGCCAGCAGTTATGGGCTAGCGGAAAACAATGAGCAGTTCTTC
>once|TRBJ2-6|TRBV4-1|TRBD1
CASSLRQGLLSGANVLTF
TGCGCCAGCAGCCTGCGACAGGGATTGTTATCTGGGGCCAACGTCCTGACTTTC
>NA|TRBJ2-1|TRBV14|NA
CASSHYVPGPEGNEQFF
TGTGCCAGCAGCCATTATGTGCCGGGGCCCGAGGGCAATGAGCAGTTCTTC
>NA|TRBJ1-2|TRBV7-2|TRBD1
CASSSTTGGYGYTF
TGTGCCAGCAGCTCGACCACAGGGGGCTATGGCTACACCTTC
>NA|TRBJ2-2|TRBV28|TRBD2
CASSPLLAGAGREELFF
TGTGCCAGCAGTCCTCTTTTAGCGGGAGCCGGGAGGGAGGAGCTGTTTTTT
>NA|TRBJ1-2|TRBV30|NA
CAWRQHYGYTF
TGTGCCTGGAGACAGCACTATGGCTACACCTTC
>NA|TRBJ1-5|TRBV19|NA
CASSPVPGSNQPQHF
TGTGCCAGTAGTCCAGTTCCGGGGAGCAATCAGCCCCAGCATTTT
>NA|TRBJ1-2|TRBV6-5|TRBD1
CASSQGTGGGYGYTF
TGTGCCAGCAGTCAAGGGACAGGGGGAGGTTATGGCTACACCTTC
>NA|TRBJ2-1|TRBV10-3|TRBD2
CAISGTSGNSYNEQFF
TGTGCCATCAGCGGGACTAGCGGGAACTCCTACAATGAGCAGTTCTTC
>once|TRBJ2-2|TRBV5-5|TRBD1
CASSLGDRGSGELFF
TGTGCCAGCAGCTTGGGGGACAGGGGATCCGGGGAGCTGTTTTTT
>NA|TRBJ2-2|TRBV28|NA
CASSWTITNTGELFF
TGTGCCAGCAGTTGGACTATCACGAACACCGGGGAGCTGTTTTTT
>NA|TRBJ2-1|TRBV5-4|NA
CASTLVGYNEQFF
TGTGCCAGCACCCTAGTAGGATACAATGAGCAGTTCTTC
>NA|TRBJ2-1|TRBV19|NA
CASSFGIEQFF
TGTGCCAGTAGTTTCGGGATTGAGCAGTTCTTC
>NA|TRBJ2-2|TRBV5-1|NA
CASSLSTGELFF
TGCGCCAGCAGCTTGTCAACCGGGGAGCTGTTTTTT
>NA|TRBJ1-3|TRBV4-3|TRBD1
CASSRVTGGDHTIYF
TGCGCCAGCAGCCGCGTGACAGGGGGCGATCACACCATATATTTT
>NA|TRBJ2-5|TRBV28|NA
CASSRETQYF
TGTGCCAGCAGCCGAGAGACCCAGTACTTC
>NA|TRBJ2-7|TRBV13|NA
CASSPPLVTGPARYEQYF
TGTGCCAGCAGCCCCCCACTAGTGACGGGACCTGCTCGCTACGAGCAGTACTTC
>NA|TRBJ2-1|TRBV4-1|TRBD2
CASTPQLAEYNEQFF
TGCGCCAGCACCCCACAACTAGCGGAATACAATGAGCAGTTCTTC
>NA|TRBJ2-5|TRBV7-9|TRBD2
CASSPRGLAGGETQYF
TGTGCCAGCAGCCCTAGGGGACTAGCGGGAGGTGAGACCCAGTACTTC
>NA|TRBJ2-7|TRBV29-1|TRBD1
CSVDGLDKGTGAYEQYF
TGCAGCGTTGACGGGCTTGACAAAGGGACAGGGGCCTACGAGCAGTACTTC
>NA|TRBJ1-2|TRBV29-1|TRBD1
CSVRWTGNYGYTF
TGCAGCGTTCGCTGGACAGGGAACTATGGCTACACCTTC
>NA|TRBJ1-3|TRBV7-9|NA
CASSLGDDSGNTIYF
TGTGCCAGCAGCTTAGGGGACGATTCTGGAAACACCATATATTTT
>NA|TRBJ2-6|TRBV13|NA
CASGRGFDVLTF
TGTGCCAGCGGGAGGGGGTTCGACGTCCTGACTTTC
>NA|TRBJ2-3|TRBV13|TRBD2
CASSLVRAGGPTDTQYF
TGTGCCAGCAGCTTAGTGCGGGCGGGAGGGCCAACAGATACGCAGTATTTT
>NA|TRBJ2-1|TRBV11-3|TRBD2
CASSTSGVEQFF
TGTGCCAGCAGCACTAGCGGGGTGGAGCAGTTCTTC
>NA|TRBJ2-5|TRBV4-1|NA
CASSQPVEWGMGETQYF
TGCGCCAGCAGCCAACCCGTCGAATGGGGGATGGGGGAGACCCAGTACTTC
>NA|TRBJ2-7|TRBV5-4|NA
CASSPGTGDYEQYF
TGTGCCAGCAGCCCCGGGACGGGGGACTACGAGCAGTACTTC
>NA|TRBJ1-5|TRBV28|NA
CASSPLDGWNQPQHF
TGTGCCAGCAGTCCCTTGGACGGCTGGAATCAGCCCCAGCATTTT
>once|TRBJ2-5|TRBV15|NA
CATSDPRAPGETQYF
TGTGCCACCAGCGACCCCCGGGCGCCTGGGGAGACCCAGTACTTC
>NA|TRBJ1-5|TRBV6-4|NA
CASTRQLAQPQHF
TGTGCCAGCACCAGACAGCTGGCTCAGCCCCAGCATTTT
>NA|TRBJ1-3|TRBV13|TRBD1
CASSRRTGTGNTIYF
TGTGCCAGCAGCCGTCGGACAGGGACTGGAAACACCATATATTTT
>NA|TRBJ1-2|TRBV29-1|NA
CSVVWGMNYGYTF
TGCAGCGTTGTGTGGGGGATGAACTATGGCTACACCTTC
>NA|TRBJ2-1|TRBV2|NA
CATDTLIRVDEQFF
TGTGCCACCGATACTTTAATCAGGGTCGATGAGCAGTTCTTC
>NA|TRBJ2-7|TRBV11-2|NA
CASSLATGGAYEQYF
TGTGCCAGCAGCTTAGCCACAGGTGGAGCCTACGAGCAGTACTTC
>NA|TRBJ2-3|TRBV9|TRBD2
CASSHRAGGQPRDTQYF
TGTGCCAGCAGCCATAGAGCGGGAGGGCAACCGCGGGATACGCAGTATTTT
>once|TRBJ2-1|TRBV11-2|TRBD2
CASSLSTSGRRGHEQFF
TGTGCCAGCAGCTTATCGACTAGCGGGAGGAGGGGTCATGAGCAGTTCTTC
>NA|TRBJ1-2|TRBV6-5|TRBD1
CASSYRTGVDGYTF
TGTGCCAGCAGTTACCGAACAGGGGTAGATGGCTACACCTTC
>NA|TRBJ2-1|TRBV4-3|NA
CASSQALASYNEQFF
TGCGCCAGCAGCCAAGCGCTAGCGTCTTACAATGAGCAGTTCTTC